A single sample gave rise to the 12 T cell receptor beta chains below, sequenced in a study of T cells in localized non-small cell lung cancer. Using immunoSEQ multiplex PCR, the repertoire was profiled, and TCRdb retains in-frame clones only, with some absent. The profile covers 53,000 or so clones, with approximately 89% appearing a single time and about 20% taken by the ten largest. The sample consisted of peripheral blood, taken before any cancer treatment. Source of these receptors: a man between 40 and 75 years old with stage I lung adenocarcinoma.

J is TRBJ2-3 and V is TRBV2; unclear D gene. The CDR3 covers 14 residues. Trimming shortened V by 5 bases and J by 0 bases, and 9 bases separated the two germline ends. Germline V gives CDR1 SNHLY, CDR2 FYNNEI. CDR3 nucleotide sequence: TGTGCCAGCAGTCCCGACGTAAGCACAGATACGCAGTATTTT. Translation: CASSPDVSTDTQYF.

The V call is TRBV7-2, the J call TRBJ2-5; a weak D match, TRBD2 (5 bases). V lost 9 bases and J 10 bases, leaving 18 bases between the germline ends. This CDR3 comprises 12 residues. The germline CDR1 and CDR2 sequences are SGHTA and FQGNSA. The CDR3 region is CASNPYGGGQYF. The DNA for the CDR3 is TGTGCCAGTAACCCATATGGAGGTGGCCAGTACTTC.

In this sample, this clone turned up a few times. The rearrangement links TRBV27 to TRBJ2-5; D remains ambiguous. Trimming took 3 bases from V and 4 from J, leaving 9 bases between them. The CDR3 covers 13 residues. The germline V gene has CDR1 MNHEY and CDR2 SMNVEV (reference sequence). This chain's CDR3 is CASSFGDGETQYF. The CDR3 nucleotides are TGTGCCAGCAGTTTTGGGGATGGAGAGACCCAGTACTTC.

On this clone: The junction differs from germline at one of its ends, possibly a read error. The chain employs TRBV7-7 and TRBJ2-1; D perhaps matches TRBD1 (5 bases). The CDR3 has 14 amino acids. Per the germline V gene, CDR1 is SSHAT and CDR2 is FNYEAQ (reference sequence). The CDR3: CASSIEGHSNEQFF. CDR3 bases: TGTGCTAGCAGCATAGAAGGACATAGCAATGAGCAGTTCTTC. The whole variable domain, remainder taken from reference TRBV7-7 and TRBJ2-1, is GAGVSQSPRYKVTKRGQDVTLRCDPISSHATLYWYQQALGQGPEFLTYFNYEAQPDKSGLPSDRFSAERPEGSISTLTIQRTEQRDSAMYRCASSIEGHSNEQFFGPGTRLTVL.

The rearrangement joins TRBV6-1 to TRBJ2-7; D is unresolved. This CDR3 contains 14 residues. V was trimmed by 7 bases and J by 0 bases, leaving 13 bases between them. Germline CDR1 MNHNS, CDR2 SASEGT. The CDR3 nucleotides are TGTGCCAGCACGTTTGACACGTCCTCCTACGAGCAGTACTTC. Its protein product is CASTFDTSSYEQYF.

This chain links TRBV6-6 with TRBJ1-5, with TRBD1 matching over 7 bases. J was trimmed by 7 bases and V by 6 bases; bases with no gene match: 9. Germline V lookup: CDR1 MNHNY, CDR2 SVGAGI (reference sequence). The CDR3 consists of 14 residues. The DNA for the CDR3 is TGTGCCAGCAGAAATACAGGGGTGGGACAGCCCCAGCATTTT. It yields the protein CASRNTGVGQPQHF.

The rearrangement uses TRBV5-1 and TRBJ2-1; TRBD2 matches at 12 bases. Germline CDR1 and CDR2: SGHRS and YFSETQ. The V and J ends lost 6 bases and 6 bases, in that order; junction bases with no gene match: 13. The CDR3 is 17 amino acids. The CDR3 loop reads CASNPTFKTSGSNEQFF. DNA for the CDR3: TGCGCCAGCAACCCCACGTTTAAGACTAGCGGGAGCAATGAGCAGTTCTTC.

This clone is medium-sized within its sample. The genes are TRBV29-1 and TRBJ1-2, with 9 bases that match TRBD1. CDR3 length: 16 residues. J was trimmed by 4 bases and V by 2 bases; bases with no gene match: 11. Per germline, CDR1 SQVTM and CDR2 ANQGSEA. CDR3 protein: CSVELRDREGTYGYTF. In DNA, the CDR3 is TGCAGCGTTGAACTCCGGGACAGGGAGGGGACCTATGGCTACACCTTC.

The CDR3 sequence: CASSLSGGPYNEQFF. The CDR3 bases are TGCGCCAGCAGCTTGTCGGGAGGTCCCTACAATGAGCAGTTCTTC. V is TRBV5-1 and J is TRBJ2-1; 7 positions agree with TRBD2. Trimming at V came to 1 base and at J to 2 bases, leaving 3 bases not matched to a gene. This CDR3 has 15 residues. Germline loops: CDR1 SGHRS, CDR2 YFSETQ.

The V call is TRBV28, the J call TRBJ2-1; 7 nucleotides agree with TRBD1. The CDR3 totals 14 residues. V lost 4 bases and J lost 0; bases outside the gene matches: 0. Germline V CDR1 and CDR2: MDHEN, SYDVKM. CDR3 amino acids: CASSWDSSYNEQFF. CDR3 nucleotide sequence: TGTGCCAGCAGTTGGGACAGCTCCTACAATGAGCAGTTCTTC.

The chain uses TRBV20-1 and TRBJ2-5; no reliable D call. V shed 3 bases and J shed 5 bases, with 4 bases lying between them. The length of the CDR3 is 10 residues. Germline loops: CDR1 DFQATT, CDR2 SNEGSKA (reference sequence). The CDR3 protein is CSASTETQYF. The CDR3 coding sequence is TGCAGTGCTAGTACCGAGACCCAGTACTTC.

This rearrangement joins TRBV9 to TRBJ1-2, with D tentatively TRBD1 (6 bases). The CDR3 loop spans 14 amino acids. Between the trimmed V and J ends, which lost 2 bases and 7 bases, there was a span of 15 bases. Per germline, CDR1 SGDLS and CDR2 YYNGEE. The CDR3 coding sequence is TGTGCCAGCAGCGTGGACAGCCTCAGGGGTGGCTACACCTTC. Its translation: CASSVDSLRGGYTF.